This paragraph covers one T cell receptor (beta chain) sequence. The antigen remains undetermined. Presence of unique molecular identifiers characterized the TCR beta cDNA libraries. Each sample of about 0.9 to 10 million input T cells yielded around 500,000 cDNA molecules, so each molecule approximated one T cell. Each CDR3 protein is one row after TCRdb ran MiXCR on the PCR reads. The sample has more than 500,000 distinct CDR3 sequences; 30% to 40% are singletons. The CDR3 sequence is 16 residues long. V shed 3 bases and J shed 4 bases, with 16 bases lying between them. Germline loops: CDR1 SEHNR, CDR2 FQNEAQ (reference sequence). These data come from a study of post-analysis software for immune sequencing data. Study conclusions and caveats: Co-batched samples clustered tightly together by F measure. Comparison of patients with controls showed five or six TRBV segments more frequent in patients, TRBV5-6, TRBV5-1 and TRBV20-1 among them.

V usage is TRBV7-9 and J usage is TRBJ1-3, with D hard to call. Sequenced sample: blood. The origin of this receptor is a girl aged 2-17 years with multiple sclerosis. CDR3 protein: CASSFETSLWGNTIYF. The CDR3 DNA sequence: TGTGCCAGCAGCTTCGAGACAAGCCTCTGGGGAAACACCATATATTTT.